Sequencing of this T cell receptor beta chain was carried out in a study of low-dose radiotherapy and immunotherapy resistance in tumors. Across the whole study: Doses of 0.5 Gy per fraction every 2 weeks, totaling 6.5 Gy, went to Cohort 1. Patients received cyclophosphamide 200 mg/m2 intravenously every two weeks, the day before radiation-immunotherapy. Per fraction, Cohort 2 was given 1 Gy every two weeks, accumulating a total of 13 Gy over 26 weeks.

This clonotype was seen many times. Sequence at one end of the junction differs from germline and may be a read error. Covering alpha and beta chains, TRAV- and TRBV-specific primers were used for the first-strand cDNA. Both a constant-region primer and a V-primer adapter served to amplify TCRs across about 20 PCR cycles. TCRdb independently ran MiXCR on the reads; one entry per CDR3 protein. There are 45,000 to 75,000 distinct CDR3 sequences in the sample; less than 25% occur only once, and around 6% lies in the top ten. Time point of the sample: before trial treatment. Treatment combined nivolumab, ipilimumab, aspirin, low-dose cyclophosphamide and low-dose radiotherapy in a dose-escalation trial. CDR1 and CDR2 from the germline V gene are SQVTM and ANQGSEA. The CDR3 spans 13 residues.

This rearrangement joins TRBV29-1 to TRBJ2-1; a weak D match, TRBD2 (6 bases). Sequencing was performed on PBMCs, taken before treatment. The sequence was obtained from a male donor with prostate cancer. CDR3 region: CSVSRDSNNEQFF. CDR3 sequence (DNA): TGCAGCGTATCCCGGGACTCCAACAATGAGCAGTTCTTC.